This is a list of T cell receptor beta chains from one sample in a study of blood T cell repertoires in COVID-19. The protocol was immunoSEQ multiplex PCR, while the TCRdb copy is restricted to in-frame clones and leaves out a portion. Among around 83,000 clones listed, roughly 88% were seen once. The sequenced sample was peripheral blood. The source is a man aged 50 to 59 with active or convalescent COVID-19. The CDR3 runs from the conserved cysteine through the conserved F or W. The D gene is left open where the match is weak. Only some rows state a clone size, as once, few, many or a class for expanded clones.

V	size	J	D	CDR3	DNA
TRBV2	NA	TRBJ1-3	NA	CASSGGGNTIYF	TGTGCCAGCAGTGGAGGGGGAAACACCATATATTTT
TRBV19	few	TRBJ1-6	TRBD1	CASSGGQGLYDGSPLHF	TGTGCCAGTAGTGGGGGACAGGGCCTATATGATGGTTCACCCCTCCACTTT
TRBV5-1	NA	TRBJ1-1	NA	CASSLIGGKANTEAFF	TGCGCCAGCAGCTTGATAGGGGGTAAAGCAAACACTGAAGCTTTCTTT
TRBV9	NA	TRBJ2-1	TRBD2	CASSAQLADNEFF	TGTGCCAGCAGCGCCCAGCTAGCGGACAATGAGTTCTTC
TRBV6-5	NA	TRBJ2-3	NA	CASSYLWAGTTDTQYF	TGTGCCAGCAGTTACCTCTGGGCAGGTACCACAGATACGCAGTATTTT
TRBV28	NA	TRBJ1-3	TRBD1	CASGGQAISGNTIYF	TGTGCCAGCGGGGGACAGGCAATCTCTGGAAACACCATATATTTT
TRBV24-1	NA	TRBJ2-5	NA	CATSERGNWQETQYF	TGTGCCACCAGTGAAAGGGGTAATTGGCAAGAGACCCAGTACTTC
TRBV5-6	NA	TRBJ1-5	TRBD1	CASSWGDSPNQPQHF	TGTGCCAGCAGCTGGGGGGACAGTCCCAATCAGCCCCAGCATTTT
TRBV3-1/TRBV3-2	NA	TRBJ2-7	TRBD1	CASSRLGTAPYEQYF	TGTGCCAGCAGCCGTCTAGGGACAGCTCCCTACGAGCAGTACTTC
TRBV6-1	NA	TRBJ2-1	TRBD2	CASSEAAGGFIEQFF	TGTGCCAGCAGTGAAGCAGCGGGAGGATTCATTGAGCAGTTCTTC
TRBV19	NA	TRBJ1-5	NA	CASSIEGLPNQPQHF	TGTGCCAGTAGTATAGAGGGACTACCCAATCAGCCCCAGCATTTT
TRBV2	NA	TRBJ2-4	TRBD2	CASSEALLAGGPRDIQYF	TGTGCCAGCAGTGAAGCGCTTCTAGCGGGAGGGCCTAGGGACATTCAGTACTTC
TRBV11-2	once	TRBJ2-1	NA	CASSLAGFLNRNNEQFF	TGTGCCAGCAGCTTAGCAGGGTTTTTAAATCGGAACAATGAGCAGTTCTTC
TRBV10-2	NA	TRBJ2-2	TRBD2	CASSERGGYTGELFF	TGCGCCAGCAGTGAGCGGGGGGGTTACACCGGGGAGCTGTTTTTT
TRBV7-8	NA	TRBJ2-1	NA	CASSLQVRYNEQFF	TGTGCCAGCAGCCTGCAGGTCAGGTACAATGAGCAGTTCTTC
TRBV29-1	NA	TRBJ1-2	TRBD1	CSVLGQGHGYTF	TGCAGCGTCCTAGGACAGGGCCACGGCTACACCTTC
TRBV5-4	NA	TRBJ1-2	TRBD1	CASTVIGQERYGYTF	TGTGCCAGCACTGTAATCGGACAGGAACGCTATGGCTACACCTTC
TRBV19	NA	TRBJ1-4	NA	CASRFGSAEKLFF	TGTGCCAGTAGATTCGGGAGTGCTGAAAAACTGTTTTTT
TRBV25-1	NA	TRBJ2-7	NA	CASSEFSGRYEQYF	TGTGCCAGCAGTGAATTTTCAGGGAGGTACGAGCAGTACTTC
TRBV27	NA	TRBJ2-2	NA	CASSLLPRAGELFF	TGTGCCAGCAGTTTATTGCCCCGGGCCGGGGAGCTGTTTTTT
TRBV3-1/TRBV3-2	NA	TRBJ2-5	NA	CASSQEDSSSVRQETQYF	TGTGCCAGCAGCCAAGAAGACAGTTCCTCAGTGCGTCAAGAGACCCAGTACTTC
TRBV13	NA	TRBJ2-1	NA	CASSFYTPTYNEQFF	TGTGCCAGCAGCTTTTATACTCCAACCTACAATGAGCAGTTCTTC
TRBV6-2/TRBV6-3	few	TRBJ1-5	TRBD1	CASSRDRGLGQPQHF	TGTGCCAGCAGCAGGGACAGGGGCCTTGGGCAGCCCCAGCATTTT
TRBV3-1/TRBV3-2	NA	TRBJ2-7	NA	CASSYSYEQYF	TGTGCCAGCAGCTACAGCTACGAGCAGTACTTC
TRBV19	NA	TRBJ1-1	NA	CASSLQGLNTEAFF	TGTGCCAGTAGTTTACAGGGACTAAACACTGAAGCTTTCTTT